This TCR beta chain was observed in a study of CXCR3-negative and CXCR3-positive naive CD8 T cells (dated by TCRdb to between 2018 and 2021). Regarding the research as a whole: In total, some 140 million TRB reads were obtained, which works out to roughly 1.5 +/- 0.3 million reads per library. Diversity and physicochemical repertoire analyses were performed on about ten donors pooled from two independent experiments. Naive subsets from about 5 donors and memory cells from 3 donors were included in the TRBV-TRBJ cluster analysis. What the work shows at the level of the full study, not this receptor alone: Repertoire diversity was comparably high in both naive subsets but much lower in memory CD8+ T cells. Naive CXCR3-negative and CXCR3-positive cells from the same donor showed similar TRBV-TRBJ usage, whereas memory cells showed distinct patterns. Because surface CD5, which has been linked to self-reactivity in mice, was comparable between naive subsets, TCR interaction strength was also inferred from TRB CDR3 physicochemical properties. Because CXCR3 expression was partially decreased after cryopreservation, freshly isolated PBMCs were used for most assays. Compared with CXCR3-negative naive cells, CXCR3-positive naive cells had TRB CDR3s with higher hydrophobicity (lower Kidera factor 4), lower energy, and higher strength and volume indices.

CDR1 and CDR2, per the germline V gene (reference sequence), are MNHEY and SMNVEV. From its cysteine to its phenylalanine, the CDR3 spans 14 amino acids. The nucleotide record is missing. With respect to this clonotype: The clone's antigen remains unknown.

TCRdb shows the sequencer as NextSeq 550. The Human TCR Profiling Kit (MiLaboratory) was used to prepare UMI-labeled 5' RACE TRB cDNA libraries. The full amount of extracted RNA was used for cDNA synthesis, and the full amount of resulting cDNA was used for PCR amplification. Libraries were prepared in parallel with an identical number of PCR cycles. In the original analysis: About 50,000 +/- 10,000 unique UMI-labeled TRB cDNA molecules per library were extracted with MIGEC and MiXCR, with at least two reads per UMI required. On average, each library contained approximately 40,000 +/- 10,000 functional in-frame TRB CDR3 nucleotide clonotypes without stop codons. After each sample was downsampled to 5000 UMI-labeled TRB molecules, VDJtools was used to calculate diversity metrics such as normalized Shannon-Wiener and Chao1. VDJtools was used to calculate clonotype-size-weighted physicochemical properties of the central five CDR3 residues, namely interaction energy, strength, volume and Kidera factor 4. The reads went through TCRdb reprocessing, and each CDR3 protein sequence gets one entry with no DNA. TCRdb's processing, not the study's, gives the V and J calls here. The sample table includes roughly 110,000 distinct CDR3 sequences. Roughly 0.35% of the sample is taken by the ten largest.

For each CD8+ T cell subset, flow sorting was done in triplicate, and about 300,000 cells per subset went directly into RLT lysis buffer. Naive CD8+ T cells were defined stringently as CD45RO-CCR7+CD27+CD95- to exclude memory contaminants. Standard density gradient centrifugation was used to isolate peripheral blood mononuclear cells from buffy coats. Naive CXCR3-negative and CXCR3-positive CD8+ T cells were flow-sorted using a FACSAria III. Total RNA was extracted from sorted cells with an RNeasy Mini Kit. This receptor was obtained from a human donor in good health. Some clones in this sample may be carry-over from other donors' samples. Rearrangement joined TRBV27 to TRBJ2-1; the TCRdb call, TRBD1, lacks DNA for checking. Material for sequencing was naive CXCR3+ CD8+ T cells from blood. What the cell subset or site label conveys for this sample: CD45RO-CCR7+CD27+CD95- naive CD8+ T cells expressing CXCR3 (TNR3+). The CDR3 has the sequence CASSPTGSYNEQFF.